Below, one T cell receptor beta chain is given with its context. Its antigen remains unknown. Assay used: immunoSEQ multiplex PCR; TCRdb lists only in-frame clones, some missing. The repertoire holds more than 25,000 clones, with 85% to 90% as singletons. The entry originates in a study of PD-1 blockade in classical Hodgkin lymphoma. Findings and limits, study-wide: Any patient who commenced nivolumab under 1 year after ASCT was excluded. Complete responders' baseline diversity resembled that of newly diagnosed patients. Baseline TCR diversity was reportedly lower in newly diagnosed patients than healthy donors.

V was clipped by 3 bases and J by 1 base, with 5 bases between them. The CDR3 has 13 residues. Germline-derived CDR1 and CDR2 are SGDLS and YYNGEE. Following autologous stem cell transplantation, relapse occurred in every patient, and exposure to brentuximab vedotin varied. Magnetic negative selection purified CD4+ T cells from thawed PBMCs. This clonotype was obtained from a human donor with classical Hodgkin lymphoma. The rearrangement joins TRBV9 to TRBJ1-5; the D is unclear. The specimen comprised CD4+ T cells from blood, sampled at baseline. CDR3 coding DNA: TGTGCCAGCAGCGCCCAAAGCAATCAGCCCCAGCATTTT. Translating it yields CASSAQSNQPQHF.